The clone carrying this T cell receptor beta chain occurred a few times. CDR3 length equals 13 residues. Trimming at V came to 5 bases and at J to 10 bases, leaving 5 bases not matched to a gene. The germline V gene encodes CDR1 SGHTA and CDR2 FQGNSA. The sample belongs to a study of T cells after yellow fever vaccination. MiXCR was run by TCRdb on the 5' RACE reads, yielding one entry per CDR3 protein. This table has 280,000 or so distinct CDR3 sequences, about 10% appearing once. This clonotype originated in a man aged 18 to 29 who received the YFV17D yellow fever vaccine. The sequencing used CD4+ T cells sorted from PBMCs, collected 5 days after the yellow fever booster vaccination. The rearrangement uses TRBV7-2 and TRBJ1-4; 9 bases are a match to TRBD1. In DNA, the CDR3 is TGTGCCAGCAGCCCGGGACAGGGCCTAAAACTGTTTTTT. As protein: CASSPGQGLKLFF.